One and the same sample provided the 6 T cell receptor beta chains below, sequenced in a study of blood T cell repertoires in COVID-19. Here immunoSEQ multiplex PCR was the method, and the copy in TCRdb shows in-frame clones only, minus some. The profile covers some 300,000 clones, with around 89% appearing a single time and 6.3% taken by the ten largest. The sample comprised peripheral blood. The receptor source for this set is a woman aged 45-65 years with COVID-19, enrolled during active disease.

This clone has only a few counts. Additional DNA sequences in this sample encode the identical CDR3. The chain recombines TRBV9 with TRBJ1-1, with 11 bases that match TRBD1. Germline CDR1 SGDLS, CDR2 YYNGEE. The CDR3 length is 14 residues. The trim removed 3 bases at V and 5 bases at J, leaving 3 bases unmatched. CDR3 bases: TGTGCCAGCAGCGGGGGACAGGGGGGAACTGAAGCTTTCTTT. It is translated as CASSGGQGGTEAFF.

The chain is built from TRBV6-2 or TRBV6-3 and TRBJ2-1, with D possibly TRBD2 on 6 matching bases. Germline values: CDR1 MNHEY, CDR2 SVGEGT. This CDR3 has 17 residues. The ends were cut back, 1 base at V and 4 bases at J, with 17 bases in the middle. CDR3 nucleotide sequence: TGTGCCAGCAGTTACTTTCGCGGCGGGAAAAAATACAATGAGCAGTTCTTC. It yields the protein CASSYFRGGKKYNEQFF.

The CDR3: CAWSVSRGRVEAFF. As DNA, the CDR3 is TGTGCCTGGAGTGTATCCAGGGGGCGAGTTGAAGCTTTCTTT. This chain joins TRBV30 and TRBJ1-1, with 8 bases aligning to TRBD1. The germline V gene encodes CDR1 GTSNPN and CDR2 SVGIG (reference sequence). After removal of 0 bases from V and 7 bases from J, the junction contained 7 bases not matched to a gene. This CDR3 is 14 amino acids long.

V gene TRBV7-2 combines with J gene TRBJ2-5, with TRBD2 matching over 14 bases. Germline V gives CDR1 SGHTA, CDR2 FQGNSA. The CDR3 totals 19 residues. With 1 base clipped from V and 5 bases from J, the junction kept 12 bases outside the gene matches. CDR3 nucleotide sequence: TGTGCCAGCAGCTTAGTTGCCGGGACTAGCGGGAGCGCCCGGGAGACCCAGTACTTC. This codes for CASSLVAGTSGSARETQYF.

The chain's CDR3 is CAWSSRSNQPQHF. The CDR3 DNA sequence: TGTGCCTGGAGTTCTAGATCCAATCAGCCCCAGCATTTT. The chain employs TRBV30 and TRBJ1-5; D is unclear. CDR3 size: 13 residues. Germline CDR1 is GTSNPN and CDR2 is SVGIG (reference sequence). V was pared by 2 bases and J by 3 bases, with 8 bases between.

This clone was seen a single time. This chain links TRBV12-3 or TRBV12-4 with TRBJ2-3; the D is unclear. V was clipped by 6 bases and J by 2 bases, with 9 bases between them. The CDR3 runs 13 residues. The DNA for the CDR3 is TGTGCCAGCAGACAGAATCCCACAGATACGCAGTATTTT. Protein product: CASRQNPTDTQYF.